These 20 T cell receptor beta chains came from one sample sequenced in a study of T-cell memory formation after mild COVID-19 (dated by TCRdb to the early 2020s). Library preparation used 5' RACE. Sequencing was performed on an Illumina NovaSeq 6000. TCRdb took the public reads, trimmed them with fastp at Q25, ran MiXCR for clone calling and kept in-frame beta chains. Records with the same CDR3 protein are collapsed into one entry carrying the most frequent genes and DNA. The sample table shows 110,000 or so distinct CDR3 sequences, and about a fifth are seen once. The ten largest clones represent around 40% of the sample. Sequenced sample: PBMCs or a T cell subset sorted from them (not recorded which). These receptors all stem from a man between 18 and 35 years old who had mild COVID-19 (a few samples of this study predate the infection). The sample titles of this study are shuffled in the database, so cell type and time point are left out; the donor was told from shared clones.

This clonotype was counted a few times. CDR3 loop: CASSQKPGQGSLGEEQYV. DNA for the CDR3: TGTGCCAGCAGCCAAAAACCGGGACAGGGGAGTTTGGGTGAAGAGCAGTACGTC. The gene calls are TRBV4-2 and TRBJ2-7, with 10 bases lining up with TRBD1. Germline lookup yields CDR1 LGHNA and CDR2 YNFKEQ. V dropped 2 bases and J dropped 7; count of bases not matched to a gene: 17. This CDR3 comprises 18 residues.

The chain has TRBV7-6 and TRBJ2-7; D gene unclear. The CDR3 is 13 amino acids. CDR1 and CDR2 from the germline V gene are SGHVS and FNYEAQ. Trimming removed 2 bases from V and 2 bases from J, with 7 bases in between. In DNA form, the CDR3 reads TGTGCCAGCAGCTTAACCCGGGCCTACGAGCAGTACGTC. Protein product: CASSLTRAYEQYV.

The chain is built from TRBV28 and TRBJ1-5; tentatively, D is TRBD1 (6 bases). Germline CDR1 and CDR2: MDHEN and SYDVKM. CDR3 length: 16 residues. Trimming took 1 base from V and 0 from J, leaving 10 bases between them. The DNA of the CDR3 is TGTGCCAGCAGTTTATCGGGGGGCTCTAGCAATCAGCCCCAGCATTTT. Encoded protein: CASSLSGGSSNQPQHF.

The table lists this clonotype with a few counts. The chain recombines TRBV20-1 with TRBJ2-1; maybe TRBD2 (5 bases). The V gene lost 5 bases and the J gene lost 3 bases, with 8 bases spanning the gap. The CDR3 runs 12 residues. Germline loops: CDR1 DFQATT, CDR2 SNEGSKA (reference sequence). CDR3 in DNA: TGCAGTGCTTCCCGGGACTACAATGAGCAGTTCTTC. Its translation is CSASRDYNEQFF.

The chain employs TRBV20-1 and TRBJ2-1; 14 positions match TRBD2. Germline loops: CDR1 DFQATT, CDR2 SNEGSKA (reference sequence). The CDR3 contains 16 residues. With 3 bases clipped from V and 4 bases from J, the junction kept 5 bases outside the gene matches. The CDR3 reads CSARGTSGGNYNEQFF. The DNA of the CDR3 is TGCAGTGCTAGGGGGACTAGCGGGGGAAATTACAATGAGCAGTTCTTC.

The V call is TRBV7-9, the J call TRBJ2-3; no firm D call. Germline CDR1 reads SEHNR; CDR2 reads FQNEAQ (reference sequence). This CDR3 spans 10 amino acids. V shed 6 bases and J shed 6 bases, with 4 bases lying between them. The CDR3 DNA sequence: TGTGCCAGCAGGCGGGATACGCAGTATTTT. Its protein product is CASRRDTQYF.

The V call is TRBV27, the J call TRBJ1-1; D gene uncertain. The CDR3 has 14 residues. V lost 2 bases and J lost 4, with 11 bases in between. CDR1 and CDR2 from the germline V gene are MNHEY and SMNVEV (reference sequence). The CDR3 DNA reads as TGTGCCAGCAGTTTAATCGGTGGAGGCACTGAAGCTTTCTTT. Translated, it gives CASSLIGGGTEAFF.

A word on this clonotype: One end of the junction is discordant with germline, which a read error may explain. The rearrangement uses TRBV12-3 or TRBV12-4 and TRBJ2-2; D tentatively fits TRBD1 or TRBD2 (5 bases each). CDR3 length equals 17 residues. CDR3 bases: TGTGCCAGCAGGGAGGCCCCGGGACGGTCGAACACCGGTGAGCTGTTTTTT. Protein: CASREAPGRSNTGELFF.

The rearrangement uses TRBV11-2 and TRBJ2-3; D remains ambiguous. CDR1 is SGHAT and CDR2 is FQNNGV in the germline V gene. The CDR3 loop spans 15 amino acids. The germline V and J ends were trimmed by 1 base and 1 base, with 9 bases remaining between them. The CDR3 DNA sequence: TGTGCCAGCAGCTTAGGAAGCCGCCGCACAGATACGCAGTATTTT. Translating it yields CASSLGSRRTDTQYF.

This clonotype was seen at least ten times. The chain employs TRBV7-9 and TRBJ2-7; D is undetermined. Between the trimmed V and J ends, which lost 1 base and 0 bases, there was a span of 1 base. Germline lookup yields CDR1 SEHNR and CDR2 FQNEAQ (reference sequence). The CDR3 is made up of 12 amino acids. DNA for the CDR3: TGTGCCAGCAGCTTAGGCTCCTACGAGCAGTACGTC. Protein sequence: CASSLGSYEQYV.

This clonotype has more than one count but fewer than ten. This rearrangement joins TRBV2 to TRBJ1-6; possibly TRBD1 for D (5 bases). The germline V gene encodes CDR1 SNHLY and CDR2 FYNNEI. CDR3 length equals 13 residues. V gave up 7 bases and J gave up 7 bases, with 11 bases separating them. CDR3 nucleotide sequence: TGTGCCAGCACGCAGGGTGGGAATTCACCCCTCCACTTT. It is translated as CASTQGGNSPLHF.

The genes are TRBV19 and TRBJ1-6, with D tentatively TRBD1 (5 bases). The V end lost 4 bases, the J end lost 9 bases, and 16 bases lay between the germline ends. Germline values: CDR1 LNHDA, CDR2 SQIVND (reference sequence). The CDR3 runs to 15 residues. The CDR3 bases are TGTGCCAGTAGTAAAGAAACTACAGGCTCTTCACCCCTCCACTTT. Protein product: CASSKETTGSSPLHF.

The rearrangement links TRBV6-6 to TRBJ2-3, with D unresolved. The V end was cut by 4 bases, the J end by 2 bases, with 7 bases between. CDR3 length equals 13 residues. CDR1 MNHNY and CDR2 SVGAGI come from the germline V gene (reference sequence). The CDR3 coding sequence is TGTGCCAGCAGTTCGACTCTCACAGATACGCAGTATTTT. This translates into CASSSTLTDTQYF.

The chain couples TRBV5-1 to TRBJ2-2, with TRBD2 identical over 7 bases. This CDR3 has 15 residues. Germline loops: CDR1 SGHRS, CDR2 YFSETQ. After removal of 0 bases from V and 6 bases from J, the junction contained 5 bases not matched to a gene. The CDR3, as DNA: TGCGCCAGCAGCTTGGTTCTAGCGGCCGCCGGGGAGCTGTTTTTT. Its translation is CASSLVLAAAGELFF.

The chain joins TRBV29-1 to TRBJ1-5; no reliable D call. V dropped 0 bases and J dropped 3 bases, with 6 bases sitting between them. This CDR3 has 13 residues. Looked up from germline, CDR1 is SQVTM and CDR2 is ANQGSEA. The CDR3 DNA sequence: TGCAGCGTTGAAGATCAGAACAATCAGCCCCAGCATTTT. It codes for CSVEDQNNQPQHF.

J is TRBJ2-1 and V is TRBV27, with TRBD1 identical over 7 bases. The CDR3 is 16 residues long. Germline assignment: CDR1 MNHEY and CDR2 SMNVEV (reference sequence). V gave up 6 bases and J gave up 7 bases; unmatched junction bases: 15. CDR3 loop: CASRPRGQGVGNEQFF. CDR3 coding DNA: TGTGCCAGCAGACCCCGCGGGCAGGGGGTGGGGAATGAGCAGTTCTTC.

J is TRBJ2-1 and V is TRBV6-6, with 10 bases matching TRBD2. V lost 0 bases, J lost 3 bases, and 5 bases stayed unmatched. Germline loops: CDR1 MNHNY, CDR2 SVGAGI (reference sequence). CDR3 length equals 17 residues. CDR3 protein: CASSYSPTSGVYNEQFF. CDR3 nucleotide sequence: TGTGCCAGCAGTTACTCGCCAACTAGCGGGGTCTACAATGAGCAGTTCTTC.

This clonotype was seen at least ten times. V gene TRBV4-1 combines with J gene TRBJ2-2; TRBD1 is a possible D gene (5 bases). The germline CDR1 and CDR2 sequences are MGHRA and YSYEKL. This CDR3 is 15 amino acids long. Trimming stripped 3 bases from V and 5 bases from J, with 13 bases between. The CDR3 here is CASSQAGPRTGELFF. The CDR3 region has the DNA TGCGCCAGCAGCCAGGCAGGGCCTCGGACCGGGGAGCTGTTTTTT.

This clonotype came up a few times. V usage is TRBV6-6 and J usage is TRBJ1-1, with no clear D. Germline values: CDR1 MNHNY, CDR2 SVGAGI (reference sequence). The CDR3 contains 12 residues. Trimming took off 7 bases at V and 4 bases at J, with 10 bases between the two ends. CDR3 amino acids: CASTPGLTEAFF. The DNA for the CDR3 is TGTGCCAGCACCCCAGGACTCACTGAAGCTTTCTTT.

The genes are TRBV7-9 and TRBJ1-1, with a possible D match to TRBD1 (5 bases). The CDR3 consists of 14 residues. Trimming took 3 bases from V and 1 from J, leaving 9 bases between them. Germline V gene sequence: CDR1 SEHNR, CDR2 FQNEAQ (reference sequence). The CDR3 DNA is TGTGCCAGCAGCTTTTCAGGGAGGAACACTGAAGCTTTCTTT. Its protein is CASSFSGRNTEAFF.